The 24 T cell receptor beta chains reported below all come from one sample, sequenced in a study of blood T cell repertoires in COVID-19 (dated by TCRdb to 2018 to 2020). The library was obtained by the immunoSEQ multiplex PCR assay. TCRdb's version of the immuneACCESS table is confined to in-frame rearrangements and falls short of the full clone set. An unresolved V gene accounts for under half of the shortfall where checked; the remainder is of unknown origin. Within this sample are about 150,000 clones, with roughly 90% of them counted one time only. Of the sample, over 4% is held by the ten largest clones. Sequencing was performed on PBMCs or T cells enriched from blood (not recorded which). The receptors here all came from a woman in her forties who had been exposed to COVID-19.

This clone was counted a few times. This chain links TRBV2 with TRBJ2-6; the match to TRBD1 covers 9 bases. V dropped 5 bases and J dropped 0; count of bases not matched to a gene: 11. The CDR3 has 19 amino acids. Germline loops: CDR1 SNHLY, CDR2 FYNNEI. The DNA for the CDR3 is TGTGCCAGCAGTCGCCTGAACAGGGGGCTATCCTCTGGGGCCAACGTCCTGACTTTC. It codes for CASSRLNRGLSSGANVLTF.

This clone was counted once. The DNA for the CDR3 is TGTGCCAGCAGCCAGCTCACCGGGACAGGGAGCGGAGCTTTCTTT. Translated: CASSQLTGTGSGAFF. The chain uses TRBV3-1 (or the pseudogene TRBV3-2) and TRBJ1-1, with TRBD1 identical over 9 bases. The V and J ends lost 3 bases and 10 bases, in that order; junction bases with no gene match: 12. The CDR3 runs 15 residues. Looked up from germline, CDR1 is LGHDT and CDR2 is YNNKEL (reference sequence).

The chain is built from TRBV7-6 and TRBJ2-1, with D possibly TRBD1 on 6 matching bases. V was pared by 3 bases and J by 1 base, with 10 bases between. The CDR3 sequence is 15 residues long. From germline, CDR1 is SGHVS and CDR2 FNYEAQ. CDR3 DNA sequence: TGTGCCAGCAGCTTTTTACAGGGTTCCTACAATGAGCAGTTCTTC. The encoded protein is CASSFLQGSYNEQFF.

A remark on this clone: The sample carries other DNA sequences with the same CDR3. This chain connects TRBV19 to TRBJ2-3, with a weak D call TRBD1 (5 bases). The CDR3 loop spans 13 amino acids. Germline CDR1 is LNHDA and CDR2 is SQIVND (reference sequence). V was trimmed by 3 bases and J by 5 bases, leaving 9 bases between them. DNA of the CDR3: TGTGCCAGTAGTATTGGGCAGGGAGATACGCAGTATTTT. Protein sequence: CASSIGQGDTQYF.

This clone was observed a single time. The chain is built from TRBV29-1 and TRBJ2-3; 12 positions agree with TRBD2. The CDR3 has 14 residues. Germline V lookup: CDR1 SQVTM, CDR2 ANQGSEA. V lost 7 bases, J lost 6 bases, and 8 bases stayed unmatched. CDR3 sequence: CSASSGGASDTQYF. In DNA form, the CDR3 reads TGCAGCGCCTCTAGCGGGGGGGCATCGGATACGCAGTATTTT.

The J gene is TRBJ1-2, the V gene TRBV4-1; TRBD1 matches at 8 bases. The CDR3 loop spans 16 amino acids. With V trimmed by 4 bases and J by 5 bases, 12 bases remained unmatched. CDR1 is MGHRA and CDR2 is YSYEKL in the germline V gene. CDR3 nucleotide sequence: TGCGCCAGCAGCCGAGGAAGACTGGGACAGGAGTATGGCTACACCTTC. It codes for CASSRGRLGQEYGYTF.

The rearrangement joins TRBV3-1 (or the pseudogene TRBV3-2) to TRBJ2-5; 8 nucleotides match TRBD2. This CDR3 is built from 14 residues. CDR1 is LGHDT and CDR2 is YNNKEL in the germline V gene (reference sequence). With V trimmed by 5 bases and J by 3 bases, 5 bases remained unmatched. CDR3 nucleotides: TGTGCCAGCAGCTGGCGGGGGGCTAAAGAGACCCAGTACTTC. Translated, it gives CASSWRGAKETQYF.

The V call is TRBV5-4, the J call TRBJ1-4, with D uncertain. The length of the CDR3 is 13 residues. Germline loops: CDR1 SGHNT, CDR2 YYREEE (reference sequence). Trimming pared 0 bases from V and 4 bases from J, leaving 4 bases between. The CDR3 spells CASSLAYNEKLFF. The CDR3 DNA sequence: TGTGCCAGCAGCTTGGCCTATAATGAAAAACTGTTTTTT.

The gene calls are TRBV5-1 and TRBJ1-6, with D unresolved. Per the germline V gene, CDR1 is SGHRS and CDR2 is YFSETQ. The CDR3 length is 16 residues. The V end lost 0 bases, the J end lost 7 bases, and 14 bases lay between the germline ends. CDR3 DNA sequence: TGCGCCAGCAGCTTGGGCGCGGAGCCCTGGAATTCACCCCTCCACTTT. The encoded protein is CASSLGAEPWNSPLHF.

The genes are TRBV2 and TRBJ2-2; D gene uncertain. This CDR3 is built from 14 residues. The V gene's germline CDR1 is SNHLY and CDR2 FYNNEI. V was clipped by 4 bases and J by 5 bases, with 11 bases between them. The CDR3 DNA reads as TGTGCCAGCAGTGCGTTTTCGAGAACCGGGGAGCTGTTTTTT. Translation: CASSAFSRTGELFF.

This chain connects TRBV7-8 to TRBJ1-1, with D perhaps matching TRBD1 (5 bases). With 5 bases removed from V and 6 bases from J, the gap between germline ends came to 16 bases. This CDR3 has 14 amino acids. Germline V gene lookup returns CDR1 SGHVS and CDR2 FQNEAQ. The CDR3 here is CASSPRRGSAEAFF. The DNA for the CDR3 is TGTGCCAGCAGCCCGAGAAGGGGTTCCGCTGAAGCTTTCTTT.

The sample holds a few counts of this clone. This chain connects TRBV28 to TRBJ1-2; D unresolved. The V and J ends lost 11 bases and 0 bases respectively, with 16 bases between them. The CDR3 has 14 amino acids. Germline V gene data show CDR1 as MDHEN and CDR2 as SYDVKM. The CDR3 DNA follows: TGTGCCGGTGCGGGATCCGGAGCTAACTATGGCTACACCTTC. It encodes CAGAGSGANYGYTF.

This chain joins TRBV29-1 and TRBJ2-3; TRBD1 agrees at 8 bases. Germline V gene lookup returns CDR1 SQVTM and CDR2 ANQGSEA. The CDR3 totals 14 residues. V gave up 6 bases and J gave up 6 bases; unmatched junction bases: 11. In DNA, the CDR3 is TGCAGCGTGCTGACAGGGGCAACCAGGGATACGCAGTATTTT. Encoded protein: CSVLTGATRDTQYF.

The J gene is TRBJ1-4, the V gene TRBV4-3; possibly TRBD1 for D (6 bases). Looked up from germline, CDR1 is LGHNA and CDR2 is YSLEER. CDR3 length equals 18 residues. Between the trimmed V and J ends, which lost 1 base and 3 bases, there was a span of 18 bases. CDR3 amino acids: CASSQGDMGLRPNEKLFF. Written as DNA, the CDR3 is TGCGCCAGCAGCCAAGGGGACATGGGGTTAAGGCCTAATGAAAAACTGTTTTTT.

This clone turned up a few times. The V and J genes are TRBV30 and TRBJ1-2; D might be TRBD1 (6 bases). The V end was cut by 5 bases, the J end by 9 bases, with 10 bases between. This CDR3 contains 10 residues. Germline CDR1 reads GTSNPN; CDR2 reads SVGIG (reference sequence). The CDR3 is CAWSTGSYTF. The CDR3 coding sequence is TGTGCCTGGTCTACAGGGAGCTACACCTTC. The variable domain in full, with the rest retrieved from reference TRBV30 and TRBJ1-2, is SQTIHQWPATLVQPVGSPLSLECTVEGTSNPNLYWYRQAAGRGLQLLFYSVGIGQISSEVPQNLSASRPQDRQFILSSKKLLLSDSGFYLCAWSTGSYTFGSGTRLTVV.

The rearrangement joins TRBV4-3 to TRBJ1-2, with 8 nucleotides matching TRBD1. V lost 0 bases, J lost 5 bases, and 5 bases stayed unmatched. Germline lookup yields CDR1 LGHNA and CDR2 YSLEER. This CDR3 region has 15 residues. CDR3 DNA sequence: TGCGCCAGCAGCCAAGACGAGGGACAGGTTTATGGCTACACCTTC. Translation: CASSQDEGQVYGYTF.

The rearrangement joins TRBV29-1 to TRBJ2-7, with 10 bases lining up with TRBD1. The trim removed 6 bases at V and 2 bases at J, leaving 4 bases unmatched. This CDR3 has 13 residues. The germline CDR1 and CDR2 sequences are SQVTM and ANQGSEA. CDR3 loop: CSVPGQGTYEQYF. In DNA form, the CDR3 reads TGCAGCGTACCGGGACAGGGGACCTACGAGCAGTACTTC.

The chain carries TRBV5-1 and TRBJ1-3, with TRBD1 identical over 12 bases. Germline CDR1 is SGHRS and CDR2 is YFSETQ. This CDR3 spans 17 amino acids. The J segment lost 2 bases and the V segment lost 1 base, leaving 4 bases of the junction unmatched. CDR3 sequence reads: CASSLLGQGAPGNTIYF. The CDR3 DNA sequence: TGCGCCAGCAGCTTGCTGGGACAGGGGGCGCCTGGAAACACCATATATTTT.

The CDR3: CASSSTGNSGNTIYF. DNA for the CDR3: TGTGCCAGCAGTTCTACAGGAAACTCTGGAAACACCATATATTTT. J is TRBJ1-3 and V is TRBV27, with D perhaps matching TRBD1 (5 bases). The V end was cut by 4 bases, the J end by 0 bases, with 10 bases between. Germline-derived CDR1 and CDR2 are MNHEY and SMNVEV (reference sequence). The CDR3 loop spans 15 amino acids.

The CDR3 reads CASSLGASGGAVETQYF. For the CDR3, the DNA is TGTGCCAGCAGCTTAGGTGCGAGCGGGGGGGCGGTGGAGACCCAGTACTTC. J is TRBJ2-5 and V is TRBV7-9; TRBD2 matches at 10 bases. There are 17 residues in the CDR3. The germline gives CDR1 SEHNR, CDR2 FQNEAQ (reference sequence). V gave up 1 base and J gave up 5 bases; unmatched junction bases: 10.

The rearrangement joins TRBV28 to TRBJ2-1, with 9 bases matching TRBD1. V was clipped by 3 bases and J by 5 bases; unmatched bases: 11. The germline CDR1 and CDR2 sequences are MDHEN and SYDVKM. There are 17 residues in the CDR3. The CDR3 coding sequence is TGTGCCAGCAGTTTGCTGACGGGACAGGGACGGCACAATGAGCAGTTCTTC. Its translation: CASSLLTGQGRHNEQFF.

CDR3 protein: CASSQTSSGNTIYF. DNA of the CDR3: TGTGCCAGCAGCCAGACAAGCTCTGGAAACACCATATATTTT. J is TRBJ1-3 and V is TRBV3-1 (or the pseudogene TRBV3-2); D is unclear. This CDR3 spans 14 amino acids. V was cut by 3 bases and J by 0 bases, with 6 bases left in between. Germline CDR1 and CDR2: LGHDT and YNNKEL (reference sequence).

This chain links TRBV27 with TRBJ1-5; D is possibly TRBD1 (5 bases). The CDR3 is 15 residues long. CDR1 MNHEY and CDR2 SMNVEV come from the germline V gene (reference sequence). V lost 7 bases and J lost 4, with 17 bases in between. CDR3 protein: CASTKQAGGNQPQHF. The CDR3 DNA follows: TGTGCCAGCACCAAACAGGCGGGAGGGAATCAGCCCCAGCATTTT.

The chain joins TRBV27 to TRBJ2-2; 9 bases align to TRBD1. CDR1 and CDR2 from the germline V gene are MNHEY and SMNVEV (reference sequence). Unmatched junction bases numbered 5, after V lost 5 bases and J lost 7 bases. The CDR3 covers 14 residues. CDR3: CASSITGGRGELFF. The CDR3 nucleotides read TGTGCCAGCAGTATCACAGGGGGCCGCGGGGAGCTGTTTTTT.